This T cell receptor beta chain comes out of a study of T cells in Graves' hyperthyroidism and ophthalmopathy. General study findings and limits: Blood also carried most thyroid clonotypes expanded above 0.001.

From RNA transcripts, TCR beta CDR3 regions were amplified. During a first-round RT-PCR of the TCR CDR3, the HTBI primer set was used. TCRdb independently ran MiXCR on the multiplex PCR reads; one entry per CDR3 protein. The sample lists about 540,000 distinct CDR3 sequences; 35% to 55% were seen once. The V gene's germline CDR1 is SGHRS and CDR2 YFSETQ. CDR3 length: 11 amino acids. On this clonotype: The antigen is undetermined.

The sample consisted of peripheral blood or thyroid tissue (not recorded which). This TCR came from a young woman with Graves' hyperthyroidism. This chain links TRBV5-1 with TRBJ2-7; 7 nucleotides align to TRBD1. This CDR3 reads CARDSFHEQYF. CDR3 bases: TGCGCGAGGGACAGTTTCCACGAGCAGTACTTC.